The 14 T cell receptor beta chains given below trace back to one sample, sequenced in a study of control samples from healthy donors and cancer patients. Assay used: immunoSEQ multiplex PCR; TCRdb lists only in-frame clones, some missing. This sample has 45,000 to 60,000 clones, with roughly 90% found just once. Sequencing was carried out using PBMCs. These receptors came from a man in his 60s with head and neck cancer.

V is TRBV4-1 and J is TRBJ1-6; TRBD1 matches at 8 bases. Germline V CDR1 and CDR2: MGHRA, YSYEKL. V lost 0 bases to trimming and J lost 7 bases; unmatched junction nucleotides: 5. CDR3 length equals 16 residues. CDR3 region: CASSQETGGWNSPLHF. The CDR3 bases are TGCGCCAGCAGCCAAGAAACAGGGGGTTGGAATTCACCCCTCCACTTT.

The chain links TRBV3-1 (or the pseudogene TRBV3-2) to TRBJ1-3; the D is unclear. V was shortened by 0 bases and J by 0 bases, with 12 bases between the two germline ends. CDR1 is LGHDT, CDR2 YNNKEL, per germline (reference sequence). The CDR3 is 17 amino acids. CDR3 protein: CASSQDRGGFSGNTIYF. CDR3 nucleotides: TGTGCCAGCAGCCAAGATCGTGGCGGGTTCTCTGGAAACACCATATATTTT.

This clone was detected only once. V and J are TRBV19 and TRBJ1-2; no firm D call. From germline, CDR1 is LNHDA and CDR2 SQIVND (reference sequence). Between the trimmed V and J ends, which lost 2 bases and 7 bases, there was a span of 20 bases. This CDR3 comprises 16 residues. The CDR3 spells CASSIIVRRRVGGYTF. The CDR3 bases are TGTGCCAGTAGTATAATTGTCCGGAGAAGGGTTGGTGGCTACACCTTC.

The chain uses TRBV15 and TRBJ2-3; D could derive from TRBD1 or TRBD2 (5 bases each). With 0 bases removed from V and 3 bases from J, the gap between germline ends came to 10 bases. The CDR3 is 15 residues long. Looked up from germline, CDR1 is LNHNV and CDR2 is YYDKDF (reference sequence). CDR3 bases: TGTGCCACCAGCAGAGATAGAGGGGAGACAGATACGCAGTATTTT. Amino acid sequence: CATSRDRGETDTQYF.

The chain has TRBV28 and TRBJ2-7; D is possibly TRBD1 (6 bases). V dropped 4 bases and J dropped 6 bases, with 25 bases sitting between them. This CDR3 spans 17 amino acids. Germline V gives CDR1 MDHEN, CDR2 SYDVKM. CDR3 in DNA: TGTGCCAGCAGTTCGCTCACCGCCGGGACATTACAGTTCGAGCAGTACTTC. The encoded protein is CASSSLTAGTLQFEQYF.

The V call is TRBV6-6, the J call TRBJ2-7; TRBD1 aligns across 7 bases. The germline gives CDR1 MNHNY, CDR2 SVGAGI (reference sequence). This CDR3 is built from 12 residues. J gave up 5 bases and V 2 bases, and 0 bases lay outside the gene matches. In nucleotides, the CDR3 is TGTGCCAGCAGTTACACAGGGGACGAGCAGTACTTC. Protein sequence: CASSYTGDEQYF.

The chain combines TRBV28 with TRBJ1-1; no clear D. The germline gives CDR1 MDHEN, CDR2 SYDVKM. The CDR3 loop spans 17 amino acids. Trimming removed 2 bases at V and 11 bases at J, with 27 bases between. CDR3 sequence (DNA): TGTGCCAGCAGTTTAGTTATTCAACGCGGGGAGGGCAGCCGGGCTTTCTTT. This codes for CASSLVIQRGEGSRAFF.

The J gene is TRBJ2-3, the V gene TRBV7-8, with D unclear. The CDR3 covers 15 residues. Per germline, CDR1 SGHVS and CDR2 FQNEAQ. Trimming removed 2 bases from V and 0 bases from J, with 9 bases in between. The CDR3 protein is CASSLSTYSTDTQYF. In nucleotides, the CDR3 is TGTGCCAGCAGCTTATCGACCTACAGCACAGATACGCAGTATTTT.

This sequence joins TRBV5-5 and TRBJ1-1, with TRBD1 matching 11 bases. The V gene end was trimmed by 7 bases and the J gene end by 0 bases; junction bases not matched to a gene: 14. The germline CDR1 and CDR2 sequences are SGHKS and YYEKEE (reference sequence). This CDR3 contains 18 residues. CDR3 sequence: CASSTRGTGGFLNTEAFF. CDR3 sequence (DNA): TGTGCCAGCTCAACGAGGGGGACAGGGGGATTTTTGAACACTGAAGCTTTCTTT.

The rearrangement joins TRBV28 to TRBJ1-2; D ambiguous. The CDR3 has 12 residues. V was shortened by 2 bases and J by 5 bases, with 6 bases between the two germline ends. Germline V lookup: CDR1 MDHEN, CDR2 SYDVKM. CDR3 residues: CASSLQRYGYTF. CDR3 sequence (DNA): TGTGCCAGCAGTTTACAGAGGTATGGCTACACCTTC.

V gene TRBV7-8 combines with J gene TRBJ1-1; a possible D gene is TRBD1 (6 bases). Germline V CDR1 and CDR2: SGHVS, FQNEAQ. The CDR3 spans 14 residues. V lost 5 bases to trimming and J lost 4 bases, with 14 bases between them. The CDR3 spells CASSKTGPVTEAFF. In DNA form, the CDR3 reads TGTGCCAGCAGCAAAACAGGGCCTGTCACTGAAGCTTTCTTT.

The chain links TRBV7-2 to TRBJ2-3; 16 positions match TRBD2. Germline loops: CDR1 SGHTA, CDR2 FQGNSA. CDR3 length equals 17 residues. V lost 4 bases to trimming and J lost 4 bases; unmatched junction nucleotides: 5. The DNA for the CDR3 is TGTGCCAGCAGCTCGGGACTAGCGGGGGGGATGGCAGATACGCAGTATTTT. Its translation: CASSSGLAGGMADTQYF. Based on the CDR3 plus reference TRBV7-2 and TRBJ2-3, the full variable domain is GAGVSQSPSNKVTEKGKDVELRCDPISGHTALYWYRQSLGQGLEFLIYFQGNSAPDKSGLPSDRFSAERTGGSVSTLTIQRTQQEDSAVYLCASSSGLAGGMADTQYFGPGTRLTVL.

The rearrangement links TRBV13 to TRBJ1-6, with a possible D match to TRBD1 (5 bases). The germline V and J ends were trimmed by 6 bases and 3 bases, with 12 bases remaining between them. Per germline, CDR1 PRHDT and CDR2 FYEKMQ (reference sequence). CDR3 length equals 15 residues. The CDR3 protein is CASRTRGGYNSPLHF. CDR3 sequence (DNA): TGTGCCAGCAGAACCCGGGGGGGCTATAATTCACCCCTCCACTTT.

The chain links TRBV9 to TRBJ2-3; TRBD1 aligns across 8 bases. This CDR3 has 15 amino acids. V dropped 0 bases and J dropped 4; count of bases not matched to a gene: 4. CDR1 and CDR2 (germline): SGDLS, YYNGEE. The CDR3 sequence is CASSVVGQGADTQYF. CDR3 in DNA: TGTGCCAGCAGCGTAGTAGGACAGGGCGCAGATACGCAGTATTTT.